This passage covers 22 T cell receptor beta chains from one sample sequenced in a study of shared clonotypes between healthy human individuals (dated by TCRdb to 2020 to 2022). The library was obtained by the immunoSEQ multiplex PCR assay. TCRdb mirrors the immuneACCESS table, restricted to in-frame sequences. Some clones are absent from its copies; in checked studies, under half trace to an unresolved V gene, and the reason for the others is unknown. For this sample the table gives 190,000 or so clones, of which 90% to 95% were detected only once. In total, the top ten clones hold 0.067% of the sample. Sequencing was carried out using naive CD4+ T cells sorted from blood. Per the publication, the cell subset or site label means: CD45RA+ positively selected. The receptors derive from a woman in her 30s in good health.

J is TRBJ2-3 and V is TRBV6-5, with 9 positions matching TRBD2. This CDR3 has 15 amino acids. Germline trimming cut 6 bases from V and 3 bases from J; bases unmatched to any gene: 7. Germline V gene sequence: CDR1 MNHEY, CDR2 SVGAGI. CDR3 bases: TGTGCCAGCAGCGCGGGAGGGGAATTTACAGATACGCAGTATTTT. This sequence encodes CASSAGGEFTDTQYF.

In this sample, this clone turned up once. The chain uses TRBV5-6 and TRBJ1-2; perhaps TRBD1 as D (5 bases). The ends were cut back, 0 bases at V and 14 bases at J, with 26 bases in the middle. The CDR3 spans 16 residues. CDR1 and CDR2 (germline): SGHDT, YYEEEE. CDR3 region: CASSLAWAGKPYGGTF. The CDR3 DNA is TGTGCCAGCAGCTTGGCCTGGGCAGGGAAACCTTATGGGGGTACCTTC.

The gene calls are TRBV5-1 and TRBJ2-7; D might be TRBD2 (6 bases). The germline V gene has CDR1 SGHRS and CDR2 YFSETQ. The V and J ends lost 2 bases and 4 bases respectively, with 16 bases between them. The CDR3 has 15 amino acids. CDR3 coding DNA: TGCGCCAGCAGCTTTGCTAGTCGGGAGATGTACGAGCAGTACTTC. It translates to CASSFASREMYEQYF.

The rearrangement links TRBV7-2 to TRBJ2-5, with 7 bases fitting TRBD2. V dropped 4 bases and J dropped 0; count of bases not matched to a gene: 14. CDR1 SGHTA and CDR2 FQGNSA come from the germline V gene. The length of the CDR3 is 18 residues. CDR3 sequence: CASSSPEGLAVYQETQYF. CDR3 DNA sequence: TGTGCCAGCAGCTCGCCGGAAGGGCTAGCGGTGTACCAAGAGACCCAGTACTTC.

The genes are TRBV5-1 and TRBJ2-1, with D unresolved. V gave up 0 bases and J gave up 3 bases, with 4 bases separating them. Germline loops: CDR1 SGHRS, CDR2 YFSETQ. The CDR3 covers 13 residues. CDR3: CASSLGDYNEQFF. The DNA for the CDR3 is TGCGCCAGCAGCTTGGGAGACTACAATGAGCAGTTCTTC.

In regard to this clone: The junction differs from germline at one of its ends, possibly a read error. Other DNA sequences in this specimen translate into the identical CDR3. The chain combines TRBV15 with TRBJ2-7, with TRBD2 identical over 7 bases. Germline V gives CDR1 LNHNV, CDR2 YYDKDF (reference sequence). The length of the CDR3 is 16 residues. The CDR3 loop is CATSRDLAGALYEQYF. The CDR3 DNA follows: TGCGCCACCAGCAGAGACTTGGCGGGAGCCCTCTACGAGCAGTACTTC.

The rearrangement links TRBV5-5 to TRBJ2-7, with a weak D call TRBD1 (6 bases). From germline, CDR1 is SGHKS and CDR2 YYEKEE (reference sequence). This CDR3 comprises 14 residues. The V and J ends lost 2 bases and 2 bases respectively, with 11 bases between them. DNA of the CDR3: TGTGCCAGCAGCTTAACAGGGTCGACCTACGAGCAGTACTTC. Translating gives CASSLTGSTYEQYF.

The chain carries TRBV7-2 and TRBJ1-5; D is ambiguous. The length of the CDR3 is 13 residues. Deletions cut 4 bases from V and 2 bases from J, with 6 bases between. CDR1 and CDR2 (germline): SGHTA, FQGNSA. The CDR3: CASSSGRNQPQHF. The DNA of the CDR3 is TGTGCCAGCAGCTCCGGACGCAATCAGCCCCAGCATTTT.

This rearrangement joins TRBV7-9 to TRBJ2-7; no definite D call. Looked up from germline, CDR1 is SEHNR and CDR2 is FQNEAQ (reference sequence). The CDR3 covers 15 residues. Trimming stripped 2 bases from V and 2 bases from J, with 13 bases between. As DNA, the CDR3 is TGTGCCAGCAGCTTATTTCCAGAAGACCCCTACGAGCAGTACTTC. It encodes CASSLFPEDPYEQYF.

This chain links TRBV19 with TRBJ1-4; 8 bases map to TRBD1. The V and J ends lost 4 bases and 4 bases, in that order; junction bases with no gene match: 8. This CDR3 has 16 residues. Germline values: CDR1 LNHDA, CDR2 SQIVND (reference sequence). The CDR3 protein is CASSTGTGPGNEKLFF. The DNA for the CDR3 is TGTGCCAGTAGTACCGGGACAGGTCCTGGTAATGAAAAACTGTTTTTT.

The chain recombines TRBV30 with TRBJ1-2, with D possibly TRBD1 on 5 matching bases. The CDR3 length is 13 residues. Germline CDR1 is GTSNPN and CDR2 is SVGIG (reference sequence). V dropped 2 bases and J dropped 7 bases, with 14 bases sitting between them. CDR3: CAWSIRELGGYTF. The CDR3 DNA is TGTGCCTGGAGTATCAGGGAATTAGGTGGCTACACCTTC.

The chain combines TRBV28 with TRBJ1-5, with D possibly being TRBD1 (6 bases). The CDR3 spans 15 residues. With 6 bases removed from V and 3 bases from J, the gap between germline ends came to 15 bases. Germline assignment: CDR1 MDHEN and CDR2 SYDVKM. The CDR3 nucleotides are TGTGCCAGCAGCCCCGACAGGAGGAACAATCAGCCCCAGCATTTT. This codes for CASSPDRRNNQPQHF.

The chain uses TRBV7-9 and TRBJ2-7; 9 nucleotides line up with TRBD1. Germline V gives CDR1 SEHNR, CDR2 FQNEAQ (reference sequence). The V gene end was trimmed by 5 bases and the J gene end by 4 bases; junction bases not matched to a gene: 12. The CDR3 extends over 16 amino acids. CDR3 amino acids: CASSIRPGTGSYEQYF. The DNA for the CDR3 is TGTGCCAGCAGCATTAGACCGGGGACAGGGTCTTACGAGCAGTACTTC.

The rearrangement uses TRBV7-9 and TRBJ1-4, with TRBD1 matching over 8 bases. CDR1 is SEHNR, CDR2 FQNEAQ, per germline (reference sequence). CDR3 length: 15 residues. The J segment lost 7 bases and the V segment lost 5 bases, leaving 9 bases of the junction unmatched. The CDR3 DNA sequence: TGTGCCAGCAGCCCGACAGGGGAAGTCGGTGAAAAACTGTTTTTT. This codes for CASSPTGEVGEKLFF. Variable domain in full (rest from reference TRBV7-9 and TRBJ1-4): DTGVSQNPRHKITKRGQNVTFRCDPISEHNRLYWYRQTLGQGPEFLTYFQNEAQLEKSRLLSDRFSAERPKGSFSTLEIQRTEQGDSAMYLCASSPTGEVGEKLFFGSGTQLSVL.

The CDR3 DNA sequence: TGTGCCAGCAGCTTAGCTGGGACCCCCTACGAGCAGTACTTC. Translated, it gives CASSLAGTPYEQYF. J is TRBJ2-7 and V is TRBV11-2; D tentatively reads TRBD1 or TRBD2 (5 bases each). CDR1 and CDR2 (germline): SGHAT, FQNNGV. Deletions cut 1 base from V and 2 bases from J, with 9 bases between. The CDR3 runs 14 residues.

The chain joins TRBV11-1 to TRBJ2-7, with 8 bases matching TRBD2. Germline values: CDR1 SGHAT, CDR2 FQDESV (reference sequence). Unmatched junction bases numbered 8, after V lost 5 bases and J lost 2 bases. There are 15 residues in the CDR3. Here the CDR3 reads CASSKSGSYPYEQYF. As DNA, the CDR3 is TGTGCCAGCAGCAAAAGCGGGAGCTACCCCTACGAGCAGTACTTC.

This clone has only a few counts. The chain joins TRBV5-1 to TRBJ1-5; no reliable D call. Germline values: CDR1 SGHRS, CDR2 YFSETQ. Trimming removed 4 bases from V and 4 bases from J, with 9 bases in between. This CDR3 comprises 13 residues. The DNA of the CDR3 is TGCGCCAGCAGCGGCGGGGAAAATCAGCCCCAGCATTTT. It is translated as CASSGGENQPQHF.

The V call is TRBV27, the J call TRBJ2-1; perhaps TRBD2 as D (5 bases). The germline gives CDR1 MNHEY, CDR2 SMNVEV (reference sequence). V was pared by 7 bases and J by 4 bases, with 20 bases between. CDR3 length: 16 amino acids. The CDR3 region has the DNA TGTGCCAGCAACACGGGGTCGAGAGGAACGTACAATGAGCAGTTCTTC. Amino acids: CASNTGSRGTYNEQFF.

This clone was observed once. The CDR3 is CASSIRGPGLDRYYEQYF. As DNA, the CDR3 is TGTGCCAGTAGTATTCGTGGCCCGGGACTAGATAGATACTACGAGCAGTACTTC. The chain employs TRBV19 and TRBJ2-5; 8 bases are a match to TRBD2. The DNA end lines up better with TRBJ2-7; the J call may be wrong. CDR3 length: 18 amino acids. The germline gives CDR1 LNHDA, CDR2 SQIVND (reference sequence).

In this sample, this clone turned up once. The chain combines TRBV7-2 with TRBJ2-3, with TRBD2 matching 7 bases. The length of the CDR3 is 15 residues. Per the germline V gene, CDR1 is SGHTA and CDR2 is FQGNSA. J was trimmed by 3 bases and V by 5 bases; bases with no gene match: 8. CDR3 sequence reads: CASSPGGLSTDTQYF. The CDR3 DNA reads TGTGCCAGCAGCCCGGGGGGACTAAGTACAGATACGCAGTATTTT.

The J gene is TRBJ1-2, the V gene TRBV28; a possible D gene is TRBD1 (6 bases). V was shortened by 7 bases and J by 2 bases, with 14 bases between the two germline ends. CDR3 size: 14 residues. Looked up from germline, CDR1 is MDHEN and CDR2 is SYDVKM. CDR3 nucleotide sequence: TGTGCCAGCACTCCCGGGGACAAAAACTATGGCTACACCTTC. This codes for CASTPGDKNYGYTF.

The V gene is TRBV7-2, the J gene TRBJ2-1; D ambiguous. This CDR3 region has 12 residues. In germline, CDR1 is SGHTA, CDR2 FQGNSA. V shed 5 bases and J shed 9 bases, with 11 bases lying between them. The CDR3 DNA follows: TGTGCCAGCAGCGTAGTTTTCACTGAGCAGTTCTTC. Protein sequence: CASSVVFTEQFF. The variable domain in full, completed from reference TRBV7-2 and TRBJ2-1, reads GAGVSQSPSNKVTEKGKDVELRCDPISGHTALYWYRQSLGQGLEFLIYFQGNSAPDKSGLPSDRFSAERTGGSVSTLTIQRTQQEDSAVYLCASSVVFTEQFFGPGTRLTVL.